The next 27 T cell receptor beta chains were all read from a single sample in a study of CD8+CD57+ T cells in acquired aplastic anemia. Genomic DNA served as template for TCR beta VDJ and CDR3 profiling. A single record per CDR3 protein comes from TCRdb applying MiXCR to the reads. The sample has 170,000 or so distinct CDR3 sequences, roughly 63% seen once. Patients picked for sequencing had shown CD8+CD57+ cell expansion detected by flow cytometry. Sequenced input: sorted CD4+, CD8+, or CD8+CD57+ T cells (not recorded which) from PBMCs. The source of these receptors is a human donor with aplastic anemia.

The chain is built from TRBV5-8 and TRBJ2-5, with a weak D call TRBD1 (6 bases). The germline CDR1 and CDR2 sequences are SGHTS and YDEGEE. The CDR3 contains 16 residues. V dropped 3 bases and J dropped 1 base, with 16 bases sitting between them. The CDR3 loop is CASSSLPTGLQETQYF. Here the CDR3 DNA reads TGTGCCAGCAGCTCGTTGCCGACAGGCCTCCAAGAGACCCAGTACTTC. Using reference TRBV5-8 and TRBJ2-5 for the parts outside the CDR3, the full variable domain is EAGVTQSPTHLIKTRGQQATLRCSPISGHTSVYWYQQALGLGLQFLLWYDEGEERNRGNFPPRFSGRQFPNYSSELNVNALELEDSALYLCASSSLPTGLQETQYFGPGTRLLVL.

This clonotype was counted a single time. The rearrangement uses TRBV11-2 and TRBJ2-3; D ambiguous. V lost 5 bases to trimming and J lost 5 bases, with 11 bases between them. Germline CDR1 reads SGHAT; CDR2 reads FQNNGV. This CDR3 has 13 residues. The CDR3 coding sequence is TGTGCCAGCAGCCAATCTAGGTTAGATACGCAGTATTTT. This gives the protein CASSQSRLDTQYF.

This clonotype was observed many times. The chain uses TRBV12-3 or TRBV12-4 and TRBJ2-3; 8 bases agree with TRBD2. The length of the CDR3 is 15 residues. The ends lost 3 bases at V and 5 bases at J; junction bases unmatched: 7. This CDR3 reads CASSLIGGAGDTQYF. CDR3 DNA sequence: TGTGCCAGCAGTTTGATCGGGGGGGCGGGAGATACGCAGTATTTT.

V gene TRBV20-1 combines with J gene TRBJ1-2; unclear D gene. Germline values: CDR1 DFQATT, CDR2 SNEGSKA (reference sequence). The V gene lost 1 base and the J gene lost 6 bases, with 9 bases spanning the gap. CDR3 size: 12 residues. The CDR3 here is CSARGGAHGYTF. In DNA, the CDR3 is TGCAGTGCTAGAGGGGGTGCCCATGGCTACACCTTC.

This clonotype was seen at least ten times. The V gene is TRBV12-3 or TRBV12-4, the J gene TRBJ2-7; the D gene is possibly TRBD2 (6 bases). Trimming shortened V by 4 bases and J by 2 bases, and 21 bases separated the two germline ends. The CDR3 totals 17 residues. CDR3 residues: CASSSTILATKTYEQYF. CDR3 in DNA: TGTGCCAGCAGTTCCACGATCCTAGCGACGAAGACCTACGAGCAGTACTTC.

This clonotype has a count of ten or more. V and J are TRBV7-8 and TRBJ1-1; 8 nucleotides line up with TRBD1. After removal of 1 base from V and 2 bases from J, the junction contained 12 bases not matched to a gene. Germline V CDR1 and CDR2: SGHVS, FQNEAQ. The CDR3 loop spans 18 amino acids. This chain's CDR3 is CASSLGVQGAIPNTEAFF. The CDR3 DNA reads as TGTGCCAGCAGCTTAGGTGTTCAGGGGGCCATTCCTAACACTGAAGCTTTCTTT.

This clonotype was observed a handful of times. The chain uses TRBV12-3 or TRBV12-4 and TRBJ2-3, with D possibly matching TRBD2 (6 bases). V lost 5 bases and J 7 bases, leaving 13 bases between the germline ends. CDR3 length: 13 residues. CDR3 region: CASSPTGLYTQYF. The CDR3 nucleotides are TGTGCCAGCAGTCCGACGGGACTCTATACGCAGTATTTT.

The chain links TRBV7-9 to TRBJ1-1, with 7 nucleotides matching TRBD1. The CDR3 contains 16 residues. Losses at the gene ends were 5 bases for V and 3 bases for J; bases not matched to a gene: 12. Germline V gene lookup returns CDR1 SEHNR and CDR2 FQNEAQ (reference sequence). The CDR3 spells CASSPGGAREYTEAFF. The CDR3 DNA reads TGTGCCAGCAGCCCAGGGGGGGCGCGGGAGTACACTGAAGCTTTCTTT. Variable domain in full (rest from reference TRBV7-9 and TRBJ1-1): DTGVSQNPRHKITKRGQNVTFRCDPISEHNRLYWYRQTLGQGPEFLTYFQNEAQLEKSRLLSDRFSAERPKGSFSTLEIQRTEQGDSAMYLCASSPGGAREYTEAFFGQGTRLTVV.

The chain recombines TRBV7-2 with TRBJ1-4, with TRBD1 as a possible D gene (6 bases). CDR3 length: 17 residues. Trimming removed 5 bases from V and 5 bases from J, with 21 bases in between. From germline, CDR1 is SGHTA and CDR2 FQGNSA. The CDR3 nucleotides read TGTGCCAGCAGCCAAGATACGGTGAAGGGGGGCAATGAAAAACTGTTTTTT. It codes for CASSQDTVKGGNEKLFF.

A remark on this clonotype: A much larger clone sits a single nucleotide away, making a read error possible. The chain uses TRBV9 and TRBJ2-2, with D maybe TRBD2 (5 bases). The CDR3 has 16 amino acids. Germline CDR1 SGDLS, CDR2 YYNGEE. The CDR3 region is CASSLREIGITGELLF. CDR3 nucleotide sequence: TGTGCCAGCAGCCTCCGCGAGATCGGGATCACCGGGGAGCTGCTTTTT.

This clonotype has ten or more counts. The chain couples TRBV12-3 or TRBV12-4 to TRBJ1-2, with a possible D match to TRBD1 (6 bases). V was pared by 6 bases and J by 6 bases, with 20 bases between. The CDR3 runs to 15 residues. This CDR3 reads CASSRDVLGTHGYTF. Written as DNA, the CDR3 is TGTGCCAGCAGCCGAGACGTTCTTGGGACACATGGCTACACCTTC.

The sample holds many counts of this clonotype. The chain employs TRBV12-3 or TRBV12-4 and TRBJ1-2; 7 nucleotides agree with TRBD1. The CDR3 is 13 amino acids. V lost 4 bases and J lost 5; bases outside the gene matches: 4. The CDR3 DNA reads TGTGCCAGCAGTTCCGACAGGGCGTATGGCTACACCTTC. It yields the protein CASSSDRAYGYTF.

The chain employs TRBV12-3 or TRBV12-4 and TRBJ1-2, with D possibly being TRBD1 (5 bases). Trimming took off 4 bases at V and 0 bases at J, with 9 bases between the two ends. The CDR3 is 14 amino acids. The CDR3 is CASSSGGANYGYTF. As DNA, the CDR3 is TGTGCCAGCAGTTCCGGGGGGGCTAACTATGGCTACACCTTC.

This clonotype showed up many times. In nucleotides, the CDR3 is TGCAGCGCTCTCGTAACAGGGCATTACGAGCAGTACTTC. Translating it yields CSALVTGHYEQYF. The rearrangement joins TRBV29-1 to TRBJ2-7; tentatively, D is TRBD1 (6 bases). Between the trimmed V and J ends, which lost 7 bases and 4 bases, there was a span of 17 bases. The CDR3 spans 13 residues. Per germline, CDR1 SQVTM and CDR2 ANQGSEA.

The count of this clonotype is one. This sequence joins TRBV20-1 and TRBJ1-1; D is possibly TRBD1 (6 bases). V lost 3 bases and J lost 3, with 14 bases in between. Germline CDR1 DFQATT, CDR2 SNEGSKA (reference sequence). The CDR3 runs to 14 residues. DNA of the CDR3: TGCAGTGCTAGCCGGGGGGGGCCGGACACTGAAGCTTTCTTT. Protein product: CSASRGGPDTEAFF.

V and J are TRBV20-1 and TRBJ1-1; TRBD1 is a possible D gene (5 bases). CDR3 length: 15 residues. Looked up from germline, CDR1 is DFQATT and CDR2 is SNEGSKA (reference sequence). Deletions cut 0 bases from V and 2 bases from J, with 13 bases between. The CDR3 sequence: CSARDRGGLNTEAFF. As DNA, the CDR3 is TGCAGTGCTAGAGATCGCGGGGGTCTCAACACTGAAGCTTTCTTT.

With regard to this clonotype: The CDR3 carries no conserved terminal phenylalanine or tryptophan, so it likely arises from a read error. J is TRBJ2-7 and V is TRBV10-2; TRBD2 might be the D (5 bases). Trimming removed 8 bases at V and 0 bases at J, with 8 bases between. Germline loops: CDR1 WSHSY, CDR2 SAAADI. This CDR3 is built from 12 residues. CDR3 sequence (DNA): TGCGCCAGCCACGGGAACTCCTACGAGCAGTACCTC. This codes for CASHGNSYEQYL.

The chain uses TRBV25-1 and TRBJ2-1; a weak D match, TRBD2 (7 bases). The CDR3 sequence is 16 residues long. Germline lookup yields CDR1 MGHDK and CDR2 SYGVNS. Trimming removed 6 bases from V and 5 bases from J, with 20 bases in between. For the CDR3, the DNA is TGTGCCAGCAGCGCCATGGGGGGGGGCTGGGACAATGAGCAGTTCTTC. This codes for CASSAMGGGWDNEQFF.

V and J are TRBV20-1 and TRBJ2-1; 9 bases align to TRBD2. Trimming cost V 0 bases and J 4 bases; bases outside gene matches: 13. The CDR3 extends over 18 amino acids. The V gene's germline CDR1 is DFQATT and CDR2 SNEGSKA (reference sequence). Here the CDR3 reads CSARDPRVAGGQYNEQFF. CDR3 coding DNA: TGCAGTGCTAGAGATCCTCGGGTCGCGGGAGGGCAGTACAATGAGCAGTTCTTC.

The CDR3 loop is CASSDTPRPSMGEKLFF. Written as DNA, the CDR3 is TGTGCCAGCAGTGATACCCCCCGGCCCTCAATGGGTGAAAAACTGTTTTTT. V gene TRBV2 combines with J gene TRBJ1-4; D gene ambiguous. The germline V gene has CDR1 SNHLY and CDR2 FYNNEI. The V gene lost 3 bases and the J gene lost 7 bases, with 21 bases spanning the gap. This CDR3 contains 17 residues.

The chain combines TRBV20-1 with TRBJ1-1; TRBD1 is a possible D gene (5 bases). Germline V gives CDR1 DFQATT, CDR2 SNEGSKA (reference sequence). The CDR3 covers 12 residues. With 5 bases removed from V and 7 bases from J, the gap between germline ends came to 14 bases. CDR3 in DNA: TGCAGTGCTGGGGACCACTCGCTTGAAGCTTTCTTT. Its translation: CSAGDHSLEAFF.

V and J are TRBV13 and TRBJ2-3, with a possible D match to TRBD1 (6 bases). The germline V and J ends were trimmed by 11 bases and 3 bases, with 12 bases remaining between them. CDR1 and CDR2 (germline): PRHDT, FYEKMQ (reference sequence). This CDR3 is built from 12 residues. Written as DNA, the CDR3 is TGTGCCTGCCAGGGGCAGACAGATACGCAGTATTTT. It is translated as CACQGQTDTQYF.

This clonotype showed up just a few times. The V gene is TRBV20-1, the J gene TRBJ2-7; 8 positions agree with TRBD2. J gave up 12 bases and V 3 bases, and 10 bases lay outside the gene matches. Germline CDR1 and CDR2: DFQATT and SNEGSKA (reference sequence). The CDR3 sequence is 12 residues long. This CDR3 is CSASPSERERYF. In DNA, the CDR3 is TGCAGTGCTAGTCCTTCTGAGCGGGAGAGGTACTTC.

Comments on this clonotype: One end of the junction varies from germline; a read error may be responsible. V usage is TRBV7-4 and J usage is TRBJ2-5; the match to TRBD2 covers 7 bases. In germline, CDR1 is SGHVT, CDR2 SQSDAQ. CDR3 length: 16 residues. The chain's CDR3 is CASSSFRGDSGETQYF. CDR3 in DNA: TGCGCCAGCAGCTCCTTCCGGGGGGACTCTGGCGAGACCCAGTACTTC. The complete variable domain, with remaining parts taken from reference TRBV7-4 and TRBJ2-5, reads GAGVSQSPRYKVAKRGRDVALRCDSISGHVTLYWYRQTLGQGSEVLTYSQSDAQRDKSGRPSGRFSAERPERSVSTLKIQRTEQGDSAVYLCASSSFRGDSGETQYFGPGTRLLVL.

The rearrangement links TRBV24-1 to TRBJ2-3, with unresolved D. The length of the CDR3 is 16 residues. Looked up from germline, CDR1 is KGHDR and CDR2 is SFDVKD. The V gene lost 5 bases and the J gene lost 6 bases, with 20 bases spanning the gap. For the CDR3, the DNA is TGTGCCACCAGTGCATCGGGCGGATCCCCCGGGGATACGCAGTATTTT. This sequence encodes CATSASGGSPGDTQYF.

The CDR3 sequence: CASSPQGVGAGNTIYF. The CDR3 bases are TGTGCCAGCTCACCACAGGGGGTAGGCGCTGGAAACACCATATATTTT. V is TRBV12-3 or TRBV12-4 and J is TRBJ1-3, with TRBD1 matching 8 bases. Trimming took 8 bases from V and 2 from J; bases not matched to a gene: 11. The CDR3 runs to 16 residues.

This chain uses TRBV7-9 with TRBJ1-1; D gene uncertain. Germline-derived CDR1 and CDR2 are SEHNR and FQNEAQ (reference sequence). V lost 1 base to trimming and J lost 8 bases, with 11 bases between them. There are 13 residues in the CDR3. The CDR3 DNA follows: TGTGCCAGCAGCTTAGGAACCTTAAGCGAAGCTTTCTTT. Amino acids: CASSLGTLSEAFF.